Listed below are T cell receptor beta chains from one sample, sequenced in a study of spatial heterogeneity in lung cancer. TCRdb redid the calling of the 5' RACE reads with MiXCR, one entry per CDR3 protein. The table has about 100,000 distinct CDR3 sequences, around 4.8% seen once; the top ten hold less than 25%. Here the sequenced sample was lung tumor tissue, taken at surgery. All receptors derive from a male donor with early-stage non-small cell lung cancer. Each CDR3 is given with its conserved first and last residue. A D gene is named only where the DNA matches it firmly. A clone size is listed for some rows: how often the clone was seen (once, few, many), or a class if it is expanded.

d_call,v_call,j_call,clone_size,cdr3_nt,cdr3_aa
TRBD1,TRBV7-9,TRBJ1-4,many,TGTGCCAGCAGCTCCGGGCGGACAGGGGGATCAACTAATGAAAAACTGTTTTTT,CASSSGRTGGSTNEKLFF
NA,TRBV27,TRBJ2-1,many,TGTGCCAGCAGTTCAAGAAGCTCCTACAATGAGCAGTTCTTC,CASSSRSSYNEQFF
NA,TRBV28,TRBJ2-3,many,TGTGCCAGCACAGTCGGGGGCGGGAACACAGATACGCAGTATTTT,CASTVGGGNTDTQYF
NA,TRBV5-1,TRBJ2-5,many,TGCGCCAGCAGCTTGACCGTAGAGATCGAGACCCAGTACTTC,CASSLTVEIETQYF
NA,TRBV7-9,TRBJ1-2,many,TGTGCCAGCAGCTTAGAGAACAGCGCCTATGGCTACACCTTC,CASSLENSAYGYTF
NA,TRBV5-4,TRBJ2-1,few,TGTGCCAGCAGAACAGAACAGGGCTCCTACAATGAGCAGTTCTTC,CASRTEQGSYNEQFF
NA,TRBV5-1,TRBJ2-4,many,TGCGCCAGCAGCTACGGAGGCAACCAAAACATTCAGTACTTC,CASSYGGNQNIQYF
NA,TRBV6-5,TRBJ2-6,many,TGTGCCAGCAGTACCACAGGAGTCTCTGGGGCCAACGTCCTGACTTTC,CASSTTGVSGANVLTF
NA,TRBV12-3/TRBV12-4,TRBJ2-5,few,TGTGCCAGCAGCATGCGGACAGATCAAGAGACCCAGTACTTC,CASSMRTDQETQYF
NA,TRBV7-2,TRBJ1-5,few,TGTGCCAGCAGCCGCCCGGACCGGAGCCAGCCCCAGCATTTT,CASSRPDRSQPQHF
TRBD2,TRBV6-6,TRBJ2-7,many,TGTGCCAGCAGTTACTCGGAGCGGGGCCCCTACGAGCAGTACTTC,CASSYSERGPYEQYF
TRBD1,TRBV12-3/TRBV12-4,TRBJ2-2,many,TGTGCCAGCAGTCCCGACAGGGGGCTGGTCGGGGAGCTGTTTTTT,CASSPDRGLVGELFF
TRBD1,TRBV12-3/TRBV12-4,TRBJ1-4,many,TGTGCCAGCAGTCCAAACAGGGGCGGGGATGAAAAACTGTTTTTT,CASSPNRGGDEKLFF
TRBD2,TRBV20-1,TRBJ2-7,NA,TGCAGTGCTAGAAGGCGGGAGGGCCAATACGAGCAGTACTTC,CSARRREGQYEQYF
TRBD2,TRBV9,TRBJ2-1,NA,TGTGCCAGCAGCGCAGAGGGAGCGGGAGGGCCGTTGGATGAGCAGTTCTTC,CASSAEGAGGPLDEQFF
NA,TRBV6-2/TRBV6-3,TRBJ1-1,few,TGTGCCAGCAGTTACGAGGGCACTGAAGCTTTCTTT,CASSYEGTEAFF
TRBD1,TRBV27,TRBJ1-2,many,TGTGCCAGCAGTAAGGGACAGGGGACCTATGGCTACACCTTC,CASSKGQGTYGYTF
NA,TRBV2,TRBJ2-3,many,TGTGCCAGCAGTGAGTTTTTAGGGGTTGGCGATACGCAGTATTTT,CASSEFLGVGDTQYF
NA,TRBV29-1,TRBJ1-2,many,TGCAGCGTCCTCGACACGTCCTATGGCTACACCTTC,CSVLDTSYGYTF
NA,TRBV4-1,TRBJ2-5,many,TGCGCCAGCAGCCAAGTCTACGGGCCTGAAGAGACCCAGTACTTC,CASSQVYGPEETQYF
NA,TRBV4-1,TRBJ2-4,many,TGCGCCAGCAGCCAAGATCCTGGAGTTGTCAAAAACATTCAGTACTTC,CASSQDPGVVKNIQYF
NA,TRBV6-2/TRBV6-3,TRBJ2-7,NA,TGTGCCATAGCGGGACAGGACTACGAGCAGTACTTC,CAIAGQDYEQYF
NA,TRBV14,TRBJ2-4,NA,TGTGCCAGCAGCCAAGGTCTGTCTAGTGGCATTCAGTACTTC,CASSQGLSSGIQYF
NA,TRBV21-1,TRBJ2-7,many,TGTGCCGTACTCGGAGGGGAGCAGTACTTC,CAVLGGEQYF
TRBD2,TRBV29-1,TRBJ2-3,many,TGCAGCGTCGTACTAGCGGGAGGGACAGATACGCAGTATTTT,CSVVLAGGTDTQYF
NA,TRBV6-4,TRBJ1-2,few,TGTGCCAGCAGTGATGGGCGTTCGAGGGGCTACACCTTC,CASSDGRSRGYTF
TRBD1,TRBV4-1,TRBJ1-5,many,TGCGCCAGCAGCCAAGAGCCCGGGACAGGCAATCAGCCCCAGCATTTT,CASSQEPGTGNQPQHF
NA,TRBV5-5,TRBJ2-5,many,TGTGCCAGCAGCTTTAGGTTGATCCAAGAGACCCAGTACTTC,CASSFRLIQETQYF
TRBD2,TRBV7-8,TRBJ2-3,many,TGTGCCAGCAGCTTAAGACTAGCGGGTCTCCCAGATACGCAGTATTTT,CASSLRLAGLPDTQYF
NA,TRBV5-5,TRBJ1-1,NA,TGTGCCAGCAGCCCCGGGCCGGAAGCTTTCTTT,CASSPGPEAFF
NA,TRBV14,TRBJ2-3,NA,TGTGCCAGCAGCCAGGGTGTCGGGGATACGCAGTATTTT,CASSQGVGDTQYF
NA,TRBV29-1,TRBJ2-1,many,TGCAGCGTTGAAGAGGGGAGCTCCTACAATGAGCAGTTCTTC,CSVEEGSSYNEQFF
TRBD2,TRBV4-1,TRBJ2-3,many,TGCGCCAGCAGCCAAGCCGGGAGGGGAGATACGCAGTATTTT,CASSQAGRGDTQYF
TRBD2,TRBV5-5,TRBJ2-2,NA,TGTGCCAGCAGCCCCCTAGCGGGAACCGGCGGGGAGCTGGTTTTT,CASSPLAGTGGELVF
NA,TRBV5-1,TRBJ2-1,NA,TGCGCCAGCAGCTGGGACCGGCTGGCGCAGTTCTTC,CASSWDRLAQFF
NA,TRBV5-1,TRBJ2-7,many,TGCGCCAGCAGCGGGGGCCCAGGGGACCACGAGCAGTACTTC,CASSGGPGDHEQYF
TRBD2,TRBV3-1,TRBJ2-7,many,TGTGCCAGCACTCCAGGCGGGAGCTCCTACGAGCAGTACTTC,CASTPGGSSYEQYF
NA,TRBV2,TRBJ2-2,many,TGTGCCAGTACAGGGTTAAACACCGGGGAGCTGTTTTTT,CASTGLNTGELFF
NA,TRBV2,TRBJ1-5,few,TGTGCCAGCAATATGGGTTTCAGCAGTCAGCCCCAGCATTTT,CASNMGFSSQPQHF
NA,TRBV5-5,TRBJ2-1,many,TGTGCCAGCAGTACCCCGGCGGTTAACAATGAGCAGTTCTTC,CASSTPAVNNEQFF
NA,TRBV5-1,TRBJ2-7,NA,TGCGCCAGCCGAGACAGGGAGGTTGGCGAGCAGTACTTC,CASRDREVGEQYF
TRBD2,TRBV3-1,TRBJ2-5,many,TGTGCCAGCAGCCAAGACCCCAGCGGGAGTAGAACAAAGACCCAGTACTTC,CASSQDPSGSRTKTQYF
NA,TRBV18,TRBJ1-3,many,TGTGCCAGCTCATCAAAGGACCCCTTAGGCGGCACCATATATTTT,CASSSKDPLGGTIYF
NA,TRBV10-2,TRBJ1-3,many,TGCGCCAGTACAGAGAGAAACACCATATATTTT,CASTERNTIYF
NA,TRBV7-9,TRBJ2-1,many,TGTGCCAGCAGCCCGGTTATGGGAAGCAATGAGCAGTTCTTC,CASSPVMGSNEQFF
NA,TRBV7-9,TRBJ2-3,many,TGTGCCAGCACCGGGGCACTAGAAACAGATACGCAGTATTTT,CASTGALETDTQYF
NA,TRBV29-1,TRBJ2-2,many,TGCAGCGTTGAAGATAGACTGATGACCGGGGAGCTGTTTTTT,CSVEDRLMTGELFF
NA,TRBV15,TRBJ1-6,few,TGTGCCACCAGCCGCTACGGAGCGTCACCCCTCCACTTT,CATSRYGASPLHF
NA,TRBV21-1,TRBJ1-1,few,TGTGCCGGTACAGGGCGGATGAACACTGAAGCTTTCTTT,CAGTGRMNTEAFF
NA,TRBV5-1,TRBJ1-1,many,TGCGCCAGCAGCTTGACAGCCTTTAACACTGAAGCTTTCTTT,CASSLTAFNTEAFF
NA,TRBV28,TRBJ2-2,many,TGTGCCAGCAGTCCCCAGACCTCCAACACCGGGGAGCTGTTTTTT,CASSPQTSNTGELFF
TRBD2,TRBV5-1,TRBJ2-2,many,TGCGCCAGCAGCTTTCGGGAGGTATACACCGGGGAGCTGTTTTTT,CASSFREVYTGELFF
NA,TRBV5-1,TRBJ1-4,many,TGCGCCAGCAGCCGGACAGACCCAGAGGTTGAAAAACTGTTTTTT,CASSRTDPEVEKLFF